This TCR beta chain was obtained from a study of shared clonotypes between healthy human individuals. General study results and limits: Among donors, sharing of clonotypes was expected to be affected by sequencing depth.

Selected positively for CCR7 and CD45RO-negative, naive CD8 cells excluded terminally differentiated effector memory CD45RA+ cells. In the case of this clone: Its matching antigen is unknown.

The study ran the assay at deep level. The protocol was immunoSEQ multiplex PCR, while the TCRdb copy is restricted to in-frame clones and leaves out a portion. The sample lists more than 2 million clones, around 96% occurring once. Germline V gene lookup returns CDR1 MNHEY and CDR2 SMNVEV (reference sequence). CDR3 length: 15 amino acids. V lost 3 bases and J lost 3, with 14 bases in between. This sequence was found in a man aged 18 to 35 in good health. Sequencing was done on a sample of naive CD8+ T cells sorted from blood. J is TRBJ1-2 and V is TRBV27; D possibly corresponds to TRBD1 (5 bases). CDR3 coding DNA: TGTGCCAGCAGTTTGACGGGGTGGGGGGACTATGGCTACACCTTC. Amino acid sequence: CASSLTGWGDYGYTF.